The sequence of this T cell receptor beta chain was determined in a study of T cell responses to AZD1222 COVID-19 vaccine. Generated by immunoSEQ multiplex PCR, the TCRdb table keeps only in-frame clones and is missing some. The sample includes about 130,000 clones, 65% to 90% of them seen just once. The germline CDR1 and CDR2 sequences are SEHNR and FQNEAQ (reference sequence). The CDR3 runs 15 residues. The V and J ends lost 5 bases and 0 bases respectively, with 10 bases between them. Sample: peripheral blood, taken on day 0 of AZD1222 vaccination. The chain couples TRBV7-9 to TRBJ1-4; no clear D gene. This receptor was obtained from an adult in good health. The CDR3 DNA reads TGTGCCAGCAGCCCGTCCCGAGCAACTAATGAAAAACTGTTTTTT. Protein sequence: CASSPSRATNEKLFF.